Following are 18 T cell receptor beta chains from one sample sequenced in a study of blood T cell repertoires in COVID-19. TCRdb's table, derived via immunoSEQ multiplex PCR, lists solely in-frame clones and lacks some. The data hold about 140,000 clones, with 80% to 85% observed a single time. The sequenced sample consisted of PBMCs or T cells enriched from blood (not recorded which). The source is a man aged 40-49 years with acute COVID-19.

The chain has TRBV30 and TRBJ1-2, with 9 positions matching TRBD1. Losses at the gene ends were 8 bases for V and 3 bases for J; bases not matched to a gene: 10. Germline values: CDR1 GTSNPN, CDR2 SVGIG (reference sequence). The CDR3 is made up of 14 amino acids. In DNA form, the CDR3 reads TGTGCCCGGGACAGGGTTAGGGGATACTATGGCTACACCTTC. Encoded protein: CARDRVRGYYGYTF.

The chain employs TRBV28 and TRBJ1-4; perhaps TRBD1 as D (5 bases). Between the trimmed V and J ends, which lost 6 bases and 3 bases, there was a span of 8 bases. CDR3 length: 13 residues. The germline CDR1 and CDR2 sequences are MDHEN and SYDVKM. The CDR3 is CASRGQANEKLFF. The CDR3 DNA follows: TGTGCCAGCAGGGGGCAAGCTAATGAAAAACTGTTTTTT.

CDR3 in DNA: TGTGCCAGTACAATCGGGGGACCTAGCACAGATACGCAGTATTTT. Protein sequence: CASTIGGPSTDTQYF. The V and J genes are TRBV11-2 and TRBJ2-3; tentatively, D is TRBD2 (6 bases). The germline CDR1 and CDR2 sequences are SGHAT and FQNNGV. The CDR3 runs 15 residues. Trimming took 9 bases from V and 0 from J, leaving 16 bases between them.

The CDR3, as DNA: TGTGCAAGTTCGGGGTCGGGCTACGAGCAGTACTTC. It encodes CASSGSGYEQYF. The V and J genes are TRBV2 and TRBJ2-7; tentatively, D is TRBD2 (5 bases). Germline loops: CDR1 SNHLY, CDR2 FYNNEI. The length of the CDR3 is 12 residues.

The count of this clone is one. The chain employs TRBV7-9 and TRBJ2-2; D is unclear. Germline V gives CDR1 SEHNR, CDR2 FQNEAQ (reference sequence). The ends were cut back, 1 base at V and 8 bases at J, with 8 bases in the middle. The CDR3 consists of 13 residues. The CDR3 DNA follows: TGTGCCAGCAGCTTAGTGACGGGTGGGGAGCTGTTTTTT. This translates into CASSLVTGGELFF.

The chain couples TRBV27 to TRBJ1-1; D gene ambiguous. V was trimmed by 0 bases and J by 0 bases, leaving 8 bases between them. The germline V gene encodes CDR1 MNHEY and CDR2 SMNVEV (reference sequence). CDR3 length equals 15 residues. CDR3 nucleotide sequence: TGTGCCAGCAGTTTATCGAACAGAGTGAACACTGAAGCTTTCTTT. It is translated as CASSLSNRVNTEAFF.

This clone was picked up a small number of times. The genes are TRBV28 and TRBJ1-1; D perhaps matches TRBD1 (6 bases). This CDR3 is built from 15 residues. Germline CDR1 MDHEN, CDR2 SYDVKM. The V gene lost 6 bases and the J gene lost 7 bases, with 21 bases spanning the gap. The CDR3 DNA reads TGTGCCAGCAGCCGCCCCTCAGGACAGTCGGATGAAGCTTTCTTT. Amino acid sequence: CASSRPSGQSDEAFF.

The chain couples TRBV6-2 or TRBV6-3 to TRBJ1-4; unclear D gene. Between the trimmed V and J ends, which lost 8 bases and 0 bases, there was a span of 10 bases. Germline assignment: CDR1 MNHEY and CDR2 SVGEGT. The CDR3 has 14 residues. CDR3 nucleotide sequence: TGTGCCAGCTGCCTCGGAGCAACTAATGAAAAACTGTTTTTT. It yields the protein CASCLGATNEKLFF.

The J gene is TRBJ2-5, the V gene TRBV2; maybe TRBD1 (5 bases). The CDR3 runs to 13 residues. Germline V gene data show CDR1 as SNHLY and CDR2 as FYNNEI. Trimming took 1 base from V and 5 from J, leaving 8 bases between them. The CDR3 protein is CASSEVGLETQYF. In DNA, the CDR3 is TGTGCCAGCAGTGAAGTGGGGCTGGAGACCCAGTACTTC.

V is TRBV7-9 and J is TRBJ1-3, with 10 bases matching TRBD1. Germline V CDR1 and CDR2: SEHNR, FQNEAQ (reference sequence). The CDR3 runs to 15 residues. V lost 5 bases, J lost 4 bases, and 5 bases stayed unmatched. The CDR3 DNA reads TGTGCCAGCAGCAGGACAGGGGGGCCCGGAAACACCATATATTTT. This gives the protein CASSRTGGPGNTIYF.

V and J are TRBV9 and TRBJ2-1; 10 bases are shared with TRBD2. V was clipped by 3 bases and J by 1 base; unmatched bases: 7. Germline V gene lookup returns CDR1 SGDLS and CDR2 YYNGEE. The CDR3 contains 17 residues. CDR3 coding DNA: TGTGCCAGCAGCGGGCTTAGCGGGAGGAGGTCCTACAATGAGCAGTTCTTC. Amino acid sequence: CASSGLSGRRSYNEQFF.

Regarding this clone: The same CDR3 arises from other DNA sequences in this sample as well. The chain couples TRBV3-1 (or the pseudogene TRBV3-2) to TRBJ2-7, with a weak D call TRBD2 (5 bases). The CDR3 has 12 amino acids. Germline assignment: CDR1 LGHDT and CDR2 YNNKEL (reference sequence). V shed 5 bases and J shed 0 bases, with 5 bases lying between them. The chain's CDR3 is CASSSGSYEQYF. The CDR3 nucleotides are TGTGCCAGCAGCAGCGGCTCCTACGAGCAGTACTTC.

There are a few counts of this clone. The V call is TRBV21-1, the J call TRBJ2-2; TRBD2 is the table's D call and was not checked against the DNA. TRBV21-1 is deemed a pseudogene. The CDR3 runs 14 residues. DNA of the CDR3: TGTGCCAGCAGCAAGAAGGAGCCTCCCGGGGAGCTGTTTTTT. It is translated as CASSKKEPPGELFF.

The gene calls are TRBV7-9 and TRBJ2-3; possibly TRBD1 for D (6 bases). CDR1 SEHNR and CDR2 FQNEAQ come from the germline V gene (reference sequence). Trimming stripped 4 bases from V and 1 base from J, with 21 bases between. This CDR3 spans 18 amino acids. This CDR3 reads CASSSETGEVWGTDTQYF. Written as DNA, the CDR3 is TGTGCCAGCAGCTCCGAGACAGGAGAGGTATGGGGCACAGATACGCAGTATTTT.

This clone came up a few times. The chain's CDR3 is CASSLAGGTNEQFF. CDR3 coding DNA: TGTGCCAGCAGCTTAGCGGGAGGGACAAATGAGCAGTTCTTC. This rearrangement joins TRBV11-2 to TRBJ2-1; 8 bases align to TRBD2. CDR1 is SGHAT, CDR2 FQNNGV, per germline. The CDR3 spans 14 residues. The V gene end was trimmed by 1 base and the J gene end by 7 bases; junction bases not matched to a gene: 3.

The chain is built from TRBV27 and TRBJ2-2; 7 bases fit TRBD2. Germline V lookup: CDR1 MNHEY, CDR2 SMNVEV (reference sequence). With V trimmed by 6 bases and J by 0 bases, 4 bases remained unmatched. The CDR3 is made up of 15 amino acids. The CDR3 loop is CASRRSGTNTGELFF. The CDR3 nucleotides read TGTGCCAGCAGGCGAAGCGGGACGAACACCGGGGAGCTGTTTTTT.

The chain uses TRBV5-1 and TRBJ1-3; 7 bases agree with TRBD1. The germline V gene encodes CDR1 SGHRS and CDR2 YFSETQ. The CDR3 is 15 residues long. V lost 4 bases to trimming and J lost 0 bases; unmatched junction nucleotides: 4. The CDR3 is CASSGDSLSGNTIYF. DNA for the CDR3: TGCGCCAGCAGCGGGGACAGCCTCTCTGGAAACACCATATATTTT.

The chain recombines TRBV27 with TRBJ1-6, with a weak D call TRBD1 (6 bases). The ends were cut back, 5 bases at V and 10 bases at J, with 9 bases in the middle. The CDR3 covers 12 residues. CDR1 and CDR2 from the germline V gene are MNHEY and SMNVEV (reference sequence). CDR3 nucleotides: TGTGCCAGCAGTAACAGGGACTCACCCCTCCACTTT. It encodes CASSNRDSPLHF.